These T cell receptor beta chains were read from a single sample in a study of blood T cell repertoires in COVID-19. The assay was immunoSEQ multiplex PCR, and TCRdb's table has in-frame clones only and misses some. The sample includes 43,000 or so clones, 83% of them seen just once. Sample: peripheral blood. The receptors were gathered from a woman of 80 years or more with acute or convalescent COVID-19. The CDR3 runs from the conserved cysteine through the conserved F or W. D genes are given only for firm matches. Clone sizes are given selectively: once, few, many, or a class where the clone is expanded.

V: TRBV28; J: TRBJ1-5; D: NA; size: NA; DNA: TGTGCCAGCAGTGGGGGCTACAATCAGCCCCAGCATTTT; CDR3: CASSGGYNQPQHF
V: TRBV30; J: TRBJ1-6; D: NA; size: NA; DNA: TGTGCCTGGAGGGACAGTCGTAATTCACCCCTCCACTTT; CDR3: CAWRDSRNSPLHF
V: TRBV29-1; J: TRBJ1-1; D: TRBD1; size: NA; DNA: TGCAGCGTTGCGAGGGTACCGGTAGGGGGCTCAGTCGGGAACACTGAAGCTTTCTTT; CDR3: CSVARVPVGGSVGNTEAFF
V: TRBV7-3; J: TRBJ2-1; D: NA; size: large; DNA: TGTGCCAGCAGCCATAGCGGCGGCTCCTACAATGAGCAGTTCTTC; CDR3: CASSHSGGSYNEQFF
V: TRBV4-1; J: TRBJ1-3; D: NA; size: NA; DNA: TGCGCCAGCAGCCAAGAGTACGGGACTGGAAACACCATATATTTT; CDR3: CASSQEYGTGNTIYF
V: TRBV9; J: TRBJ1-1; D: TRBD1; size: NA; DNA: TGTGCCAGCAGCCCCGCCGGGACAGGGGCCACTGAAGCTTTCTTT; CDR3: CASSPAGTGATEAFF
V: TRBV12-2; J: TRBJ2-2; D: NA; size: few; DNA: TGTGCAAGTCGCCCACGCAGGGGGACCGGGGAGCTGTTTTTT; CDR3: CASRPRRGTGELFF
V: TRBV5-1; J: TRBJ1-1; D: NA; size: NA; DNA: TGCGCCAGCAGCTCCCTGATTCGGGGGAACACTGAAGCTTTCTTT; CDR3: CASSSLIRGNTEAFF
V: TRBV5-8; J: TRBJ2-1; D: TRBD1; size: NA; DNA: TGTGCCAGCACCCTGGGACAGGGGTGGAATGAGCAGTTCTTC; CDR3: CASTLGQGWNEQFF
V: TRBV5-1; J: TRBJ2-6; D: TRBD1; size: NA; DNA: TGCGCCAGCAGGAGCCAGGGGGCCTCTGGGGCCAACGTCCTGACTTTC; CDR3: CASRSQGASGANVLTF
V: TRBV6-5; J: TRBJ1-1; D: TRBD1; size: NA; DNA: TGTGCCAGCAGTTACTCGAGAAGACAGGGCGCTTTCTTT; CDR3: CASSYSRRQGAFF
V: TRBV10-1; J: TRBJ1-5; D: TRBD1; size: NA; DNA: TGCGCCAGCAGTGAGGGACAGGGGACTAATCAGCCCCAGCATTTT; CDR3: CASSEGQGTNQPQHF
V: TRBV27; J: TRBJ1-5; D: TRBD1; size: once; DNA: TGTGCCAGCAGTTCATATATACCCGGACAGGGGAGAGCGTATAGCAATCAGCCCCAGCATTTT; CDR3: CASSSYIPGQGRAYSNQPQHF
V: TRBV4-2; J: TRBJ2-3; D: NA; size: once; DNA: TGTGCCAGCAGCCAAAACCTAGGGGGCACAGATACGCAGTATTTT; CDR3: CASSQNLGGTDTQYF
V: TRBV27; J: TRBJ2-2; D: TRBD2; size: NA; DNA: TGTGCCAGCAGTTTAGTGGGAGTCACGGGGAGGGGCACCGGGGAGCTGTTTTTT; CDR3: CASSLVGVTGRGTGELFF
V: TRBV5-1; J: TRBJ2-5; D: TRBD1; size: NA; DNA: TGCGCCAGCAGCTTTGGGACAGGGGTACTCCAAGAGACCCAGTACTTC; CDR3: CASSFGTGVLQETQYF
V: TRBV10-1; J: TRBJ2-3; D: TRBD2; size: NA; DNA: TGCGCCAGCAGTGGCCCTAGCGGGGGGGTGAAAGATACGCAGTATTTT; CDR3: CASSGPSGGVKDTQYF
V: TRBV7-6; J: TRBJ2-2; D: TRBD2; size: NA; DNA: TGTGCCAGCAGTCGCCGTGGTAGCGGGGGGGCCCCGAACACCGGGGAGCTGTTTTTT; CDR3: CASSRRGSGGAPNTGELFF
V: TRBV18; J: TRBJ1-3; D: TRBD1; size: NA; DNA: TGTGCCAGCTCCCAAAATTGGAGGGGACAGAGAGAGAGCAACACCATATATTTT; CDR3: CASSQNWRGQRESNTIYF
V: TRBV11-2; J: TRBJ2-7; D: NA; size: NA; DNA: TGTGCCAGCAGGGCAGGGTCGGGCTACGAGCAGTACTTC; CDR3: CASRAGSGYEQYF
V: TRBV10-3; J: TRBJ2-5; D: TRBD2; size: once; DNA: TGTGCCATCAGTGAGGGAAGCGTTGAGGCGGGGGGGCAAGAGACCCAGTACTTC; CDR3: CAISEGSVEAGGQETQYF
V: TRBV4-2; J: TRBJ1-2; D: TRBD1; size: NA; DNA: TGTGCCAGCAGCCAAGTCGGGCCGGGGACAGGGGTGAGCTATGGCTACACCTTC; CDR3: CASSQVGPGTGVSYGYTF
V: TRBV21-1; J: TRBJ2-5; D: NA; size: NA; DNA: TGTGCCAGCAGCAAGCCGGGACAGGACATCCAAGAGACCCAGTACTTC; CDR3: CASSKPGQDIQETQYF
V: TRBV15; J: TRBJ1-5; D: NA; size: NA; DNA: TGTGCCACCAGCAGCAGGCTCCAGCCCCAGCATTTT; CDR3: CATSSRLQPQHF
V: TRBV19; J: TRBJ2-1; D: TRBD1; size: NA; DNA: TGTGCCAGTACCACCCCGGGACAGGGGTACAATGAGCAGTTCTTC; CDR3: CASTTPGQGYNEQFF
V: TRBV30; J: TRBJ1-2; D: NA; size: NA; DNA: TGTGCTGGAGGCAGGGGAAGGGAAGGCTACACCTTC; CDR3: CAGGRGREGYTF
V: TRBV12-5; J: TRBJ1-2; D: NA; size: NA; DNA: TGTGCTAGTGGTTTGGGGGGACTCATGAATGGCTACACCTTC; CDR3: CASGLGGLMNGYTF
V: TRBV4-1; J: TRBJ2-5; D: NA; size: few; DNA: TGCGCCAGCAGCAACGAGGGCGAGGGAGAGACCCAGTACTTC; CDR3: CASSNEGEGETQYF
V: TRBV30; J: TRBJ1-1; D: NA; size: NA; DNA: TGTGCCTGGAGACCTCGCGGCAGTGAAGGAGCTTTCTTT; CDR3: CAWRPRGSEGAFF
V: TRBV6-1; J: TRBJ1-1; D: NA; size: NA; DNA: TGTGCCAGCAGTGAGCGAACAGGGAACACTGAAGCTTTCTTT; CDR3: CASSERTGNTEAFF
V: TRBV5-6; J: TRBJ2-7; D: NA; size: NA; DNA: TGTGCCAGCAGCTTGTTTCACAGGCCCTACGAGCAGTACTTC; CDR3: CASSLFHRPYEQYF
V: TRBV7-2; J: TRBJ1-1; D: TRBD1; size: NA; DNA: TGTGCCAGCAGGCGGACAGGGGACACTGAAGCTTTCTTT; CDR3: CASRRTGDTEAFF
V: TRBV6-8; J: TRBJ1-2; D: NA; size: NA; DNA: TGTGCCAGCAGTTACCTGACAGTCTCATCATGTGGCTACACCTTC; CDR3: CASSYLTVSSCGYTF
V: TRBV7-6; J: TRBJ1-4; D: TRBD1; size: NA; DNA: TGTGCCAGCAGCTTAGGGGGCCAGGGGGCCCGAAAACTGTTTTTT; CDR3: CASSLGGQGARKLFF
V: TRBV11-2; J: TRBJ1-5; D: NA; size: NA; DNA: TGTGCCAGCAGCTTAGCCCGGGTGGGTCAGCCCCAGCATTTT; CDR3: CASSLARVGQPQHF
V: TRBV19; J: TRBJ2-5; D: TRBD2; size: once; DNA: TGTGCCAGTAGTATGACTAGCGGGGGGTCACAAGAGACCCAGTACTTC; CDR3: CASSMTSGGSQETQYF
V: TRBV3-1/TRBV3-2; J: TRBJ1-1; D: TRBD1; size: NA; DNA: TGTGCCAGCAGCGTTCAGACAGGGGTGATCACTGAAGCTTTCTTT; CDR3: CASSVQTGVITEAFF
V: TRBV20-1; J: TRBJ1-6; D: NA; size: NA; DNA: TGCAGTGCTAGTAACCAGGGGTCGGGCTATAATTCACCCCTCCACTTT; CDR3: CSASNQGSGYNSPLHF
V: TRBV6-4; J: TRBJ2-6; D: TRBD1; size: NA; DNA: TGTGCCAGCAGTGACGGGACAGATTACAGCGTCCTGACTTTC; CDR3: CASSDGTDYSVLTF
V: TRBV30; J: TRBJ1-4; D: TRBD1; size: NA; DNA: TGTGCCTGGAGGAGACGGAGGGGGCCTGCTACTAATGAAAAACTGTTTTTT; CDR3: CAWRRRRGPATNEKLFF
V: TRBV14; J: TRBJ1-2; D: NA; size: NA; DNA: TGTGCCAGCAGCCTAACTGGTACAGCTTCTATGGGCTACACCTTC; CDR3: CASSLTGTASMGYTF
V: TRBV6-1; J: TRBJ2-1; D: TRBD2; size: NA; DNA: TGTGCCAGCAGTGAAGATCGGAGCGGGGGGGCCTACGAATATGAGCAGTTCTTC; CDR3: CASSEDRSGGAYEYEQFF
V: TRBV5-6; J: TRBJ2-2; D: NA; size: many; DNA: TGTGCCAGCAGCTTGATGCGGTTCTCAAACACCGGGGAGCTGTTTTTT; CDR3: CASSLMRFSNTGELFF
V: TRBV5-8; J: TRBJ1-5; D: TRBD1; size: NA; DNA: TGTGCCAGCAGGCTCGGACAGGGGGGTCAGCCCCAGCATTTT; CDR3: CASRLGQGGQPQHF
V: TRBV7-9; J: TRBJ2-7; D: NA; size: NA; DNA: TGTGCCAGCAGCTTAGGGGGGCCCGCCTACGAGCAGTACTTC; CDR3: CASSLGGPAYEQYF
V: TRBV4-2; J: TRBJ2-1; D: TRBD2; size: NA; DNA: TGTGCCAGCAGCCCCCTTGGTAGGACTAGCGGGGTCCCCTACAATGAGCAGTTCTTC; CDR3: CASSPLGRTSGVPYNEQFF
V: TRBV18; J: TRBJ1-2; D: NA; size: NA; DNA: TGTGCCAGCTCACCACCGGGCAGACGTGGTGGCTACACCTTC; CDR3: CASSPPGRRGGYTF
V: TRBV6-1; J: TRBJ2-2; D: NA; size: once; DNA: TGTGCCAGCAGTGACCAGCAGGTCCTTGGGACCGGGGAGCTGTTTTTT; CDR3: CASSDQQVLGTGELFF
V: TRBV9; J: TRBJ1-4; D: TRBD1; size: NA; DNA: TGTGCCAGCAGCGTCGACAGGGGGCAGGGTAATGAAAAACTGTTTTTT; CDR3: CASSVDRGQGNEKLFF
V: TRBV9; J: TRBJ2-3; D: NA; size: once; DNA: TGTGCCAGCAGCGTTGGGGGGGCCCGCACAGATACGCAGTATTTT; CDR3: CASSVGGARTDTQYF
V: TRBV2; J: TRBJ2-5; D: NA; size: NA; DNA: TGTGCCAGCACGGGACTATCGGGGGGCAGAGAGACCCAGTACTTC; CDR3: CASTGLSGGRETQYF
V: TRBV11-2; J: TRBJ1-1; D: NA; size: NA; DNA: TGTGCCAGCACCCGTACAGAGAACACTGAAGCTTTCTTT; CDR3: CASTRTENTEAFF